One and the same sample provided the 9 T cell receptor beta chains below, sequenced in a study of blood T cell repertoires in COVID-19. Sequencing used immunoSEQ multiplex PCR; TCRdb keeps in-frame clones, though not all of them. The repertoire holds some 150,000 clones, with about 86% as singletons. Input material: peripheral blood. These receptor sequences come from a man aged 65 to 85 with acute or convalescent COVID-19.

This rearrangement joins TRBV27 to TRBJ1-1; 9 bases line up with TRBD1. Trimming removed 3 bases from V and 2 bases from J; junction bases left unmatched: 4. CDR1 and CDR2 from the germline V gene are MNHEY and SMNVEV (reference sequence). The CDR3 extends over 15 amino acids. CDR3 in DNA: TGTGCCAGCAGTTTCTCGACAGGGGGAAACACTGAAGCTTTCTTT. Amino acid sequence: CASSFSTGGNTEAFF.

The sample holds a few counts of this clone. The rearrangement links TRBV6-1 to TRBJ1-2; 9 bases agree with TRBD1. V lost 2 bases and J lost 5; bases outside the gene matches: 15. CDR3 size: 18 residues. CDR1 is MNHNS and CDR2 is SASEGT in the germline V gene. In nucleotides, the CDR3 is TGTGCCAGCAGTGAAATCATCGCACAGGGGGCGATGAGGTATGGCTACACCTTC. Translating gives CASSEIIAQGAMRYGYTF.

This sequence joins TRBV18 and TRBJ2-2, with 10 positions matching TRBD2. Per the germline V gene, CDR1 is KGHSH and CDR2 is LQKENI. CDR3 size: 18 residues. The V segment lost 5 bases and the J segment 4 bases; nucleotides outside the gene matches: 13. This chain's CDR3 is CASSSLAGGTQGTGELFF. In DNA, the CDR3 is TGTGCCAGCTCATCTTTAGCGGGAGGCACCCAGGGCACCGGGGAGCTGTTTTTT.

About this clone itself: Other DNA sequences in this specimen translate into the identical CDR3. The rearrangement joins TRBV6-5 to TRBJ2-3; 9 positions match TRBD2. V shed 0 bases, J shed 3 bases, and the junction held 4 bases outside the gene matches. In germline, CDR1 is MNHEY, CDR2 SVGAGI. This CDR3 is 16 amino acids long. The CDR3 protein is CASSYSSGRGTDTQYF. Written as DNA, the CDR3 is TGTGCCAGCAGTTACTCTAGCGGGAGAGGGACAGATACGCAGTATTTT.

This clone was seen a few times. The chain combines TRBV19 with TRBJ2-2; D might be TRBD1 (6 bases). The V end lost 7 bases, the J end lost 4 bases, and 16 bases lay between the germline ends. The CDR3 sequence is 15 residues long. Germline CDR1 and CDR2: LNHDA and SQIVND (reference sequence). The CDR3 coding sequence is TGTGCCAGTACCGGACAGTCCGCGAGCACCGGGGAGCTGTTTTTT. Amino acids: CASTGQSASTGELFF.

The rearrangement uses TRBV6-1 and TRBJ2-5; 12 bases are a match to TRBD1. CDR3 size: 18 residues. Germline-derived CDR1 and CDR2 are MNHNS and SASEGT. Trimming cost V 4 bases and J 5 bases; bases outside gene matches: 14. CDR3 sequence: CASSAKISGTGGAETQYF. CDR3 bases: TGTGCCAGCAGTGCCAAGATATCCGGGACAGGGGGCGCGGAGACCCAGTACTTC.

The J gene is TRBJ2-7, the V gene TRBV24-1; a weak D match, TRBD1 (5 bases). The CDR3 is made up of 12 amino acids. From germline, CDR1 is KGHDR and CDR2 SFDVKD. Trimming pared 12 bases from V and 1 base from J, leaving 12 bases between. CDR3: CAPLDKSYEQYF. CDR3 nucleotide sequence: TGTGCCCCTCTGGACAAGTCCTACGAGCAGTACTTC.

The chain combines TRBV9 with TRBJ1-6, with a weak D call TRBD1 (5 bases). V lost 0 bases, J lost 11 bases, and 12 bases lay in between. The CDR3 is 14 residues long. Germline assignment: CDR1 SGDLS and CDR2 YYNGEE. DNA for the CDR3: TGTGCCAGCAGCGTAGCCATCCAGGGTACACCCCTCCACTTT. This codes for CASSVAIQGTPLHF.

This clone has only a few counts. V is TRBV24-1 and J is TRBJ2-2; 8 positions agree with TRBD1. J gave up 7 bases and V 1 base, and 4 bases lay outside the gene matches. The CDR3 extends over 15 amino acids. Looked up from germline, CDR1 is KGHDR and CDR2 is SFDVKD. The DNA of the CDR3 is TGTGCCACCAGTGATTTCCCCAGGGGGCACGGGGAGCTGTTTTTT. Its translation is CATSDFPRGHGELFF.